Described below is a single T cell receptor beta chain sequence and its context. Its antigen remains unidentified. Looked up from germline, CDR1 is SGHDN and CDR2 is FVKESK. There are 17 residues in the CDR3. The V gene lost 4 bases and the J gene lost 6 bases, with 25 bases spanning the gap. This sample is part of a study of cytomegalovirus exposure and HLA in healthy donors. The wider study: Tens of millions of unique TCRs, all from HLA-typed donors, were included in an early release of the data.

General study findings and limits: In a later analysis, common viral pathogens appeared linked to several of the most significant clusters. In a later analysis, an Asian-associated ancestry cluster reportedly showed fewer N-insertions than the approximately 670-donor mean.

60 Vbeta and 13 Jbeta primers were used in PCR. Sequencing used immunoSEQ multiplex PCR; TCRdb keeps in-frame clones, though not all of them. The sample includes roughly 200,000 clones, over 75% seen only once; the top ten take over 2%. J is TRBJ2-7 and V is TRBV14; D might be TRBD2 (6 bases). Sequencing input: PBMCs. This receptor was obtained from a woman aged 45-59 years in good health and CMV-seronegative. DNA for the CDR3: TGTGCCAGCAGCCTCCTCGCCCAACGAGCGCTCGGGGGCGAGCAGTACTTC. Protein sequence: CASSLLAQRALGGEQYF. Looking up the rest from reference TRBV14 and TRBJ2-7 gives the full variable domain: EAGVTQFPSHSVIEKGQTVTLRCDPISGHDNLYWYRRVMGKEIKFLLHFVKESKQDESGMPNNRFLAERTGGTYSTLKVQPAELEDSGVYFCASSLLAQRALGGEQYFGPGTRLTVT.